The 14 T cell receptor beta chains below come from one sample, sequenced in a study of neurological immune-mediated disorders. TCRdb reanalysed the 5' RACE reads using MiXCR and keeps one entry per CDR3 protein. The table lists around 50,000 distinct CDR3 sequences, under 4.5% of them singletons. The sequenced material came from PBMCs. These receptors came from a woman aged 25 to 45 with multiple sclerosis.

This clonotype appeared a few times. This chain uses TRBV6-6 with TRBJ2-4; D is undetermined. The CDR3 is made up of 14 amino acids. V shed 5 bases and J shed 1 base, with 9 bases lying between them. Germline V gene data show CDR1 as MNHNY and CDR2 as SVGAGI (reference sequence). As DNA, the CDR3 is TGTGCCAGCAGTACGGCCGAGGCCAAAAACATTCAGTACTTC. This translates into CASSTAEAKNIQYF.

This clonotype occurred many times. The DNA for the CDR3 is TGTGCCAGCAGCGGGGGGGAATACTATGGCTACACCTTC. Amino acids: CASSGGEYYGYTF. This chain connects TRBV5-6 to TRBJ1-2; the D gene is possibly TRBD1 (5 bases). V was cut by 4 bases and J by 3 bases, with 10 bases left in between. This CDR3 region has 13 residues. Germline V gene data show CDR1 as SGHDT and CDR2 as YYEEEE.

This clonotype was seen more than once but under ten times. It may be a read error: a sequence one base away is much more abundant. The chain joins TRBV20-1 to TRBJ1-6; possible D gene TRBD1, 5 bases. In germline, CDR1 is DFQATT, CDR2 SNEGSKA (reference sequence). V lost 6 bases and J 7 bases, leaving 19 bases between the germline ends. The CDR3 sequence is 15 residues long. As DNA, the CDR3 is TGCAGTGCCACGTGGGGGGAGGGAACGAATTCACCCCTCCACTTT. As protein: CSATWGEGTNSPLHF.

The sample holds a few counts of this clonotype. The chain employs TRBV20-1 and TRBJ1-2; perhaps TRBD1 as D (6 bases). Germline assignment: CDR1 DFQATT and CDR2 SNEGSKA (reference sequence). V dropped 6 bases and J dropped 7 bases, with 18 bases sitting between them. The CDR3 totals 13 residues. The CDR3 sequence is CSAVPRGQAGYTF. The CDR3 nucleotides are TGCAGTGCCGTGCCCCGGGGGCAGGCTGGCTACACCTTC.

The chain couples TRBV4-2 to TRBJ2-7; 8 positions match TRBD1. V trimming: 4 bases; J trimming: 4 bases; junction bases outside the gene matches: 6. There are 14 residues in the CDR3. Germline assignment: CDR1 LGHNA and CDR2 YNFKEQ. The CDR3 region is CASSPTGGSYEQYF. CDR3 in DNA: TGTGCCAGCAGCCCCACAGGGGGATCATACGAGCAGTACTTC.

This clonotype was recorded many times. The chain combines TRBV15 with TRBJ1-1; a weak D match, TRBD1 (5 bases). V was cut by 8 bases and J by 4 bases, with 11 bases left in between. Germline CDR1 LNHNV, CDR2 YYDKDF (reference sequence). The length of the CDR3 is 12 residues. The CDR3 reads CATQGFGTEAFF. CDR3 sequence (DNA): TGTGCCACCCAGGGCTTCGGCACTGAAGCTTTCTTT. Complete variable domain (other parts from reference TRBV15 and TRBJ1-1): DAMVIQNPRYQVTQFGKPVTLSCSQTLNHNVMYWYQQKSSQAPKLLFHYYDKDFNNEADTPDNFQSRRPNTSFCFLDIRSPGLGDTAMYLCATQGFGTEAFFGQGTRLTVV.

This sequence joins TRBV7-6 and TRBJ2-3; D is undetermined. Germline V CDR1 and CDR2: SGHVS, FNYEAQ. Trimming removed 3 bases at V and 0 bases at J, with 4 bases between. The CDR3 is 13 residues long. The CDR3 reads CASSFGSTDTQYF. In nucleotides, the CDR3 is TGTGCCAGCAGCTTTGGTAGCACAGATACGCAGTATTTT.

This clonotype was recorded at least ten times. The chain combines TRBV11-1 with TRBJ2-5; 11 bases fit TRBD2. The CDR3 sequence is 15 residues long. V dropped 6 bases and J dropped 3; count of bases not matched to a gene: 6. The V gene's germline CDR1 is SGHAT and CDR2 FQDESV (reference sequence). In DNA form, the CDR3 reads TGTGCCAGCAGAGACCTGACTAGCGGGGAAGAGACCCAGTACTTC. It yields the protein CASRDLTSGEETQYF.

There are many counts of this clonotype. J is TRBJ2-4 and V is TRBV6-2 or TRBV6-3; 7 bases agree with TRBD1. CDR1 MNHEY and CDR2 SVGEGT come from the germline V gene. V was pared by 7 bases and J by 7 bases, with 10 bases of the junction left unmatched. This CDR3 contains 14 residues. CDR3 nucleotide sequence: TGTGCCAGCACCTACCGACAGGGTTCGAACATTCAGTACTTC. Its protein product is CASTYRQGSNIQYF.

This clonotype was counted many times. J is TRBJ2-7 and V is TRBV12-3 or TRBV12-4; 8 positions agree with TRBD1. V was clipped by 5 bases and J by 6 bases; unmatched bases: 6. The CDR3 is 13 amino acids. This chain's CDR3 is CASSPLDRGEQYF. The CDR3 nucleotides are TGTGCCAGCAGTCCCCTCGACAGGGGCGAGCAGTACTTC.

This clonotype was detected ten times or more. The gene calls are TRBV29-1 and TRBJ1-2; D is ambiguous. Trimming removed 7 bases from V and 6 bases from J, with 12 bases in between. From germline, CDR1 is SQVTM and CDR2 ANQGSEA. This CDR3 comprises 11 residues. DNA for the CDR3: TGCAGCGCCGTTTTATGGGATGGCTACACCTTC. Residues: CSAVLWDGYTF. The complete variable domain, with remaining parts taken from reference TRBV29-1 and TRBJ1-2, reads SAVISQKPSRDICQRGTSLTIQCQVDSQVTMMFWYRQQPGQSLTLIATANQGSEATYESGFVIDKFPISRPNLTFSTLTVSNMSPEDSSIYLCSAVLWDGYTFGSGTRLTVV.

This clonotype was found many times. This rearrangement joins TRBV20-1 to TRBJ2-7; D is possibly TRBD1 (6 bases). The CDR3 spans 14 residues. The germline V and J ends were trimmed by 6 bases and 2 bases, with 17 bases remaining between them. Germline values: CDR1 DFQATT, CDR2 SNEGSKA (reference sequence). The CDR3 reads CSALDLGGPYEQYF. DNA for the CDR3: TGCAGTGCCCTAGACCTAGGGGGACCCTACGAGCAGTACTTC.

In its sample, this clonotype was seen many times. The chain is built from TRBV10-3 and TRBJ1-1; TRBD1 might be the D (6 bases). Trimming removed 9 bases from V and 2 bases from J, with 13 bases in between. The CDR3 consists of 13 residues. Germline-derived CDR1 and CDR2 are ENHRY and SYGVKD. The CDR3 protein is CAINRAFNTEAFF. CDR3 DNA sequence: TGTGCCATTAACAGGGCATTTAACACTGAAGCTTTCTTT.

This clonotype appeared a few times. The chain uses TRBV20-1 and TRBJ2-7; 9 bases are a match to TRBD1. Trimming took 0 bases from V and 6 from J; bases not matched to a gene: 12. The CDR3 is 16 residues long. The germline CDR1 and CDR2 sequences are DFQATT and SNEGSKA (reference sequence). CDR3 sequence: CSARDLGTGLRGEQYF. The CDR3, as DNA: TGCAGTGCTAGAGATTTGGGGACAGGGCTTAGGGGCGAGCAGTACTTC.